This T cell receptor beta chain was captured by sequencing in a study of type 1 regulatory T cells. Study context: This in vitro CD4 product, T-allo10, is enriched for Tr1 cells and alloantigen-specific.

Concerning this clonotype itself: Its antigen is as yet unknown.

Broader study findings: Tr1 cells had a more restricted TCR repertoire than non-Tr1 cells.

One entry per CDR3 protein, called by TCRdb with MiXCR from the reads. Of about 42,000 distinct CDR3 sequences in the sample, over 9% are singletons; the top ten hold 8% to 8.5%. CDR1 and CDR2 from the germline V gene are DFQATT and SNEGSKA (reference sequence). The CDR3 consists of 13 residues. V shed 3 bases and J 6 bases; nucleotides not matched to a gene: 5. The clonotype comes from a human donor in good health. Specimen: cultured non-Tr1 T cells, either the whole culture or a sorted T cell fraction (not recorded which). The chain links TRBV20-1 to TRBJ1-1; 9 nucleotides line up with TRBD1. CDR3 in amino acids: CSASTGGTPEAFF. The CDR3 nucleotides read TGCAGTGCTAGTACAGGGGGCACCCCTGAAGCTTTCTTT.